The source of this T cell receptor beta chain is a study of blood T cell repertoires in COVID-19. Study as a whole: Researchers got acute and convalescent COVID-19 samples from the United States, Italy and Spain. Nucleic acid was either cDNA or gDNA, and it came from T cells, B-cell-depleted T cells, or PBMCs.

How the authors handled the data: Estimated nucleated cell counts came from reference gene primer amplification. Measured with immunoSEQ multiplex PCR; TCRdb has only the in-frame clones, and not every one. Clonal size and the V and J genes are those of that table, whereas D and trimming came from the DNA. The repertoire holds under 250,000 clones, with 83% as singletons. CDR1 and CDR2 from the germline V gene are DFQATT and SNEGSKA (reference sequence). Between the trimmed V and J ends, which lost 5 bases and 0 bases, there was a span of 5 bases. The CDR3 loop spans 11 amino acids. The sequence derives from a man aged 35-49 years with active or convalescent COVID-19. The chain combines TRBV20-1 with TRBJ2-7; the D is unclear. Sequencing was carried out using peripheral blood. The CDR3 is CSASGSYEQYF. The CDR3 coding sequence is TGCAGTGCTTCCGGCTCCTACGAGCAGTACTTC.